The TCR beta chain described here comes from a study of T cells in Graves' hyperthyroidism and ophthalmopathy. Study outcomes and limitations: Ophthalmopathy was told apart from stable hyperthyroidism by a 13 V-J model. Among clonotypes expanded in thyroid above 0.001, most were also found in blood.

The CDR3 is 14 residues long. Germline V gives CDR1 SGDLS, CDR2 YYNGEE. J was trimmed by 1 base and V by 4 bases; bases with no gene match: 4. Uncontrolled infections, other autoimmune diseases, pregnancy or lactation led to exclusion of patients. The diagnoses drew upon clinical symptoms, serum thyroxine and TRAb, thyroid ultrasound and orbital computed tomography. About this clonotype itself: Its antigen is as yet unknown.

Amplification targeted TCR beta CDR3 regions from RNA transcripts. A first-round RT-PCR of the TCR CDR3 used the HTBI primer set. TCRdb reprocessed the multiplex PCR reads with MiXCR, giving one entry per CDR3 protein. The table records hundreds of thousands of distinct CDR3 sequences, over 40% of them present only once. The clonotype comes from an adult man with Graves' disease, either hyperthyroidism or ophthalmopathy (not recorded which). The genes are TRBV9 and TRBJ1-1; 7 bases fit TRBD1. The source material was peripheral blood or thyroid tissue (not recorded which). The CDR3 DNA follows: TGTGCCAGCAGCAAACGACAGGGGAACACTGAAGCTTTCTTT. Translated: CASSKRQGNTEAFF.